One and the same sample provided the 14 T cell receptor beta chains below, sequenced in a study of blood T cell repertoires in COVID-19. Sequenced by immunoSEQ multiplex PCR; TCRdb stores in-frame clones only, minus some. The data hold roughly 380,000 clones, with around 84% observed a single time. Sequenced material: peripheral blood. The receptors stem from a woman between 18 and 30 years old with acute or convalescent COVID-19.

The chain couples TRBV19 to TRBJ2-1; a weak D match, TRBD1 (5 bases). The CDR3 is made up of 17 amino acids. Trimming pared 2 bases from V and 3 bases from J, leaving 17 bases between. The germline gives CDR1 LNHDA, CDR2 SQIVND (reference sequence). The DNA of the CDR3 is TGTGCCAGTAGTATAACCCTTGACAGAAGCTTCTACAATGAGCAGTTCTTC. Amino acid sequence: CASSITLDRSFYNEQFF.

This clone occurred once. This rearrangement joins TRBV6-5 to TRBJ2-7, with a possible D match to TRBD2 (5 bases). Germline V gene sequence: CDR1 MNHEY, CDR2 SVGAGI. The CDR3 sequence is 13 residues long. V was trimmed by 7 bases and J by 2 bases, leaving 12 bases between them. The CDR3 sequence is CASTRAPTYEQYF. DNA of the CDR3: TGTGCCAGCACGCGGGCCCCCACCTACGAGCAGTACTTC.

The rearrangement joins TRBV28 to TRBJ1-5; TRBD1 matches 7 bases. The CDR3 is 15 residues long. Per the germline V gene, CDR1 is MDHEN and CDR2 is SYDVKM. Trimming removed 6 bases from V and 3 bases from J; junction bases left unmatched: 8. CDR3 sequence (DNA): TGTGCCAGCAGCCGAACAGGGGAACCCAATCAGCCCCAGCATTTT. Protein product: CASSRTGEPNQPQHF.

There are a few counts of this clone. V usage is TRBV9 and J usage is TRBJ1-5; D call uncertain. The V end lost 0 bases, the J end lost 2 bases, and 6 bases lay between the germline ends. This CDR3 spans 14 amino acids. CDR1 and CDR2 (germline): SGDLS, YYNGEE. CDR3 sequence reads: CASSVGVGNQPQHF. In DNA, the CDR3 is TGTGCCAGCAGCGTAGGAGTGGGCAATCAGCCCCAGCATTTT.

The chain carries TRBV11-2 and TRBJ1-1; 9 bases fit TRBD1. Germline CDR1 SGHAT, CDR2 FQNNGV. CDR3 length: 17 amino acids. The V gene end was trimmed by 0 bases and the J gene end by 5 bases; junction bases not matched to a gene: 10. DNA of the CDR3: TGTGCCAGCAGCTTAGATCCCGGACAGGGGTTTTGGACTGAAGCTTTCTTT. This translates into CASSLDPGQGFWTEAFF. The full variable domain, its missing parts supplied by reference TRBV11-2 and TRBJ1-1, is EAGVAQSPRYKIIEKRQSVAFWCNPISGHATLYWYQQILGQGPKLLIQFQNNGVVDDSQLPKDRFSAERLKGVDSTLKIQPAKLEDSAVYLCASSLDPGQGFWTEAFFGQGTRLTVV.

The V gene is TRBV6-5, the J gene TRBJ1-2, with 9 bases matching TRBD1. V lost 4 bases, J lost 8 bases, and 2 bases stayed unmatched. CDR3 length: 12 residues. Germline V CDR1 and CDR2: MNHEY, SVGAGI. The CDR3 loop is CASSLTGGGYTF. CDR3 bases: TGTGCCAGCAGTTTGACAGGGGGGGGCTACACCTTC.

The rearrangement joins TRBV10-3 to TRBJ2-7; unclear D gene. Germline CDR1 ENHRY, CDR2 SYGVKD. The CDR3 extends over 13 amino acids. V was trimmed by 10 bases and J by 0 bases, leaving 13 bases between them. The CDR3 coding sequence is TGTGCCACCGCGACAAAGCCCTCCTACGAGCAGTACTTC. Translation gives CATATKPSYEQYF.

Concerning this clone itself: The same CDR3 is also encoded by other DNA sequences in this sample. The rearrangement links TRBV24-1 to TRBJ2-7; no clear D. The CDR3 consists of 11 residues. V lost 5 bases, J lost 4 bases, and 5 bases lay in between. Germline CDR1 reads KGHDR; CDR2 reads SFDVKD. This CDR3 is CATSGGYEQYF. As DNA, the CDR3 is TGTGCCACCAGTGGAGGTTACGAGCAGTACTTC.

This chain uses TRBV7-9 with TRBJ2-1; perhaps TRBD1 as D (5 bases). Germline V gives CDR1 SEHNR, CDR2 FQNEAQ (reference sequence). The CDR3 is 14 amino acids. Trimming pared 4 bases from V and 2 bases from J, leaving 9 bases between. CDR3 sequence (DNA): TGTGCCAGCAGCTCTACAGGAGCCTACAATGAGCAGTTCTTC. This codes for CASSSTGAYNEQFF. Together with reference TRBV7-9 and TRBJ2-1, the CDR3 gives the full variable domain: DTGVSQNPRHKITKRGQNVTFRCDPISEHNRLYWYRQTLGQGPEFLTYFQNEAQLEKSRLLSDRFSAERPKGSFSTLEIQRTEQGDSAMYLCASSSTGAYNEQFFGPGTRLTVL.

The gene calls are TRBV9 and TRBJ1-4; 9 bases are a match to TRBD1. The CDR3 is 15 amino acids. V shed 3 bases and J 7 bases; nucleotides not matched to a gene: 7. CDR1 is SGDLS and CDR2 is YYNGEE in the germline V gene. The CDR3 is CASSAGQGRGEKLFF. The CDR3 DNA follows: TGTGCCAGCAGCGCAGGACAGGGGAGAGGTGAAAAACTGTTTTTT.

Worth noting for this clone: Other DNA sequences in this sample translate to the same CDR3. The CDR3 nucleotides read TGTGCCAGCAGCGTAGCAGGGGCTAATTCACCCCTCCACTTT. This gives the protein CASSVAGANSPLHF. This chain joins TRBV9 and TRBJ1-6, with a tentative D call TRBD1 (6 bases). Deletions cut 0 bases from V and 6 bases from J, with 7 bases between. The CDR3 length is 14 residues. Germline V gives CDR1 SGDLS, CDR2 YYNGEE. Filled out from reference TRBV9 and TRBJ1-6, the complete variable domain reads DSGVTQTPKHLITATGQRVTLRCSPRSGDLSVYWYQQSLDQGLQFLIQYYNGEERAKGNILERFSAQQFPDLHSELNLSSLELGDSALYFCASSVAGANSPLHFGNGTRLTVT.

This chain connects TRBV20-1 to TRBJ2-7; 8 nucleotides align to TRBD2. The length of the CDR3 is 11 residues. Germline CDR1 and CDR2: DFQATT and SNEGSKA (reference sequence). The V segment lost 1 base and the J segment 12 bases; nucleotides outside the gene matches: 5. In DNA, the CDR3 is TGCAGTGCTAGAGGTTCGGGAGGGAGGTACTTC. Amino acid sequence: CSARGSGGRYF.

The V call is TRBV5-6, the J call TRBJ1-2; TRBD1 might be the D (6 bases). The CDR3 has 13 amino acids. Germline CDR1 is SGHDT and CDR2 is YYEEEE. The V end was cut by 2 bases, the J end by 6 bases, with 11 bases between. The CDR3 here is CASSFIRGHGYTF. The CDR3 DNA sequence: TGTGCCAGCAGCTTTATCAGGGGTCATGGCTACACCTTC.

The chain recombines TRBV28 with TRBJ1-5; D ambiguous. CDR3 size: 15 residues. V was pared by 6 bases and J by 0 bases, with 12 bases between. Germline V gene lookup returns CDR1 MDHEN and CDR2 SYDVKM. The CDR3, as DNA: TGTGCCAGCAGAGTGAGGGTTATTAGCAATCAGCCCCAGCATTTT. Translated: CASRVRVISNQPQHF.